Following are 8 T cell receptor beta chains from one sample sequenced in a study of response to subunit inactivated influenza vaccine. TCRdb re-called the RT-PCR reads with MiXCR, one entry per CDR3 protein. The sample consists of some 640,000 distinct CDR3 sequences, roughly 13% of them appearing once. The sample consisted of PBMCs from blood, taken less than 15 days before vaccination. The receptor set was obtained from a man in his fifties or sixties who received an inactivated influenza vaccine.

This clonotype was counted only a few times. The CDR3 DNA sequence: TGTGCCACCAGTGATAACAGCGGGAGGGTGGATACGCAGTATTTT. Encoded protein: CATSDNSGRVDTQYF. The rearrangement uses TRBV24-1 and TRBJ2-3; 10 nucleotides agree with TRBD2. The CDR3 spans 15 residues. V lost 3 bases to trimming and J lost 6 bases; unmatched junction nucleotides: 5. Per the germline V gene, CDR1 is KGHDR and CDR2 is SFDVKD.

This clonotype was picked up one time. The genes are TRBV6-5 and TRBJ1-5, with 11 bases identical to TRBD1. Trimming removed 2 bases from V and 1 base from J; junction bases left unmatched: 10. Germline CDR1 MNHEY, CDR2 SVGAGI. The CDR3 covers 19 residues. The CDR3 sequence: CASSYKRGTGGLSNQPQHF. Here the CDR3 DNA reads TGTGCCAGCAGTTACAAGCGAGGGACAGGGGGTCTGAGCAATCAGCCCCAGCATTTT.

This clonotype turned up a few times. CDR3 region: CASSLTPTDYTKVEQYF. In DNA, the CDR3 is TGTGCCAGCAGTTTAACCCCCACAGACTATACGAAGGTGGAGCAGTATTTT. The J gene is TRBJ2-3, the V gene TRBV12-3 or TRBV12-4; D is perhaps TRBD2 (5 bases). The CDR3 loop spans 17 amino acids. The V end lost 2 bases, the J end lost 11 bases, and 26 bases lay between the germline ends.

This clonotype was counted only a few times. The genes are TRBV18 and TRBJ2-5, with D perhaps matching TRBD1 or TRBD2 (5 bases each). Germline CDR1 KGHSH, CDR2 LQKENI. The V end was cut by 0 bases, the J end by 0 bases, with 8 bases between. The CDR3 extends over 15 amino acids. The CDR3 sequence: CASSPPGEYQETQYF. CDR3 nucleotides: TGTGCCAGCTCACCACCAGGGGAGTACCAAGAGACCCAGTACTTC.

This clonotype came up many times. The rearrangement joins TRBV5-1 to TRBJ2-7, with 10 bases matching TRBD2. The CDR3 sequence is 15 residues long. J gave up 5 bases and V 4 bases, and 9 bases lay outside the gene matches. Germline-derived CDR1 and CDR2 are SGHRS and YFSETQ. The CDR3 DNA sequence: TGCGCCAGCAGCCCTGGTACTAGCGGGATCCACGAGCAGTACTTC. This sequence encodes CASSPGTSGIHEQYF.

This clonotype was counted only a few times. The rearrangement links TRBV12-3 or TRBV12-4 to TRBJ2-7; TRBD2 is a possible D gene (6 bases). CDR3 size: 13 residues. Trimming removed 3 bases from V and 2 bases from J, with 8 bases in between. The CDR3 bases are TGTGCCAGCAGTTTCTGGGAGGCCTACGAGCAGTACTTC. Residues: CASSFWEAYEQYF.

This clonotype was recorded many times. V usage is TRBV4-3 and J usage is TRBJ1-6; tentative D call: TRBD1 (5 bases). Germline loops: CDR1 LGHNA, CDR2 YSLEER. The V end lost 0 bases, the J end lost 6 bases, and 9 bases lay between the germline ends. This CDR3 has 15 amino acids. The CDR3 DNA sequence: TGCGCCAGCAGCCAAGACGGGGGGAGTAATTCACCCCTCCACTTT. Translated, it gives CASSQDGGSNSPLHF.

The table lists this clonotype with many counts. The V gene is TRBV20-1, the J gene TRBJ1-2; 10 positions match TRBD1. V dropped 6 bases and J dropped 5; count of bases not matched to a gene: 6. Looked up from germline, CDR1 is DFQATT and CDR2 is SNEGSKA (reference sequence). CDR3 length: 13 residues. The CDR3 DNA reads TGCAGTGCCAGCGGACAGGGGGTTTATGGCTACACCTTC. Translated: CSASGQGVYGYTF.